This T cell receptor (beta chain) was found in a study of T cell repertoires in cytomegalovirus infection. Study-level background: HLA-B-restricted CMV epitopes that are well studied were used alongside recently identified HLA-C-restricted ones.

The table lists this clonotype with a few counts. The antigen is undetermined. MiXCR was run by TCRdb on the reads, yielding one entry per CDR3 protein. The table has 450,000 to 550,000 distinct CDR3 sequences, about two fifths seen once; the top ten hold about 39%. Germline V gene lookup returns CDR1 KGHSH and CDR2 LQKENI. The CDR3 runs 12 residues. V dropped 6 bases and J dropped 5 bases, with 10 bases sitting between them. General observations from the study: Frequencies of public TCR beta families were cumulated, and this identified carriers of CMV plus the relevant HLA. Across the ex vivo response, the dominant clonotypes were HLA-C-restricted CMV-specific TCR beta clonotypes.

The source of this sequence is a human donor in good health (CMV status not recorded). Some clones in this sample may be carry-over from other donors' samples. The material was cultured PBMCs, obtained from culture after CMV antigen stimulation. The rearrangement uses TRBV18 and TRBJ2-5; D unresolved. This chain's CDR3 is CASSNTLETQYF. CDR3 coding DNA: TGTGCCAGCTCCAACACTCTGGAGACCCAGTACTTC. Variable domain in full (rest from reference TRBV18 and TRBJ2-5): NAGVMQNPRHLVRRRGQEARLRCSPMKGHSHVYWYRQLPEEGLKFMVYLQKENIIDESGMPKERFSAEFPKEGPSILRIQQVVRGDSAAYFCASSNTLETQYFGPGTRLLVL.